Listed below are T cell receptor beta chains from one sample, sequenced in a study of blood T cells in healthy people across ages. Using its own MiXCR run on the 5' RACE reads, TCRdb lists one record per CDR3 protein. The profile shows almost 1 million distinct CDR3 sequences, roughly half of them singletons. Sample: blood. The source is a woman in her fifties or sixties in good health. Both conserved end residues are part of each CDR3. The D gene is left open where the match is weak. Only part of the rows carry a size: once, few, many, or a class if the clone is expanded.

D gene,J gene,clone size,V gene,CDR3 protein,CDR3 DNA
.,TRBJ2-1,once,TRBV28,CASNFRGKLGNEQFF,TGTGCCAGCAACTTTCGGGGGAAACTTGGCAATGAGCAGTTCTTC
.,TRBJ2-5,.,TRBV29-1,CSVTSTGSREQYF,TGCAGCGTTACCTCGACAGGTTCTCGGGAGCAGTACTTC
.,TRBJ1-1,few,TRBV7-9,CASSLPGRNTEAFF,TGTGCCAGCAGCTTACCGGGTCGGAACACTGAAGCTTTCTTT
TRBD2,TRBJ2-7,few,TRBV6-2/TRBV6-3,CASSYSLAGDPEQYF,TGTGCCAGCAGTTACTCTCTAGCGGGAGATCCCGAGCAGTACTTC
TRBD1,TRBJ1-4,.,TRBV15,CATSRTGTGNEKLFF,TGTGCCACCAGCAGAACCGGGACAGGCAATGAAAAACTGTTTTTT
TRBD1,TRBJ1-1,.,TRBV6-1,CASSSTYDRARVTEAFF,TGTGCCAGCAGCAGTACCTACGACAGGGCCCGTGTCACTGAAGCTTTCTTT
.,TRBJ2-7,.,TRBV20-1,CSARALWSDYEQYF,TGCAGTGCTAGAGCCCTTTGGAGTGATTACGAGCAGTACTTC
.,TRBJ2-3,few,TRBV25-1,CAIEKTDTQYF,TGTGCCATAGAAAAGACAGATACGCAGTATTTT
.,TRBJ2-1,.,TRBV5-6,CASSLVVGPTYNEQFF,TGTGCCAGCAGCTTGGTAGTGGGGCCAACCTACAATGAGCAGTTCTTC
.,TRBJ1-1,once,TRBV5-6,CASSPTYRVPAEAFF,TGTGCCAGCAGCCCTACCTACAGGGTACCAGCTGAAGCTTTCTTT
.,TRBJ2-5,.,TRBV3-1,CASCPSNRRETQYF,TGTGCCAGCTGCCCGTCTAACCGAAGAGAGACCCAGTACTTC
.,TRBJ2-5,.,TRBV30,CAWSPSRETQYF,TGTGCCTGGAGTCCCTCGCGCGAGACCCAGTACTTC
.,TRBJ2-4,few,TRBV28,CASREIRGFLAKNIQYF,TGTGCCAGCAGAGAAATCAGGGGATTTCTAGCCAAAAACATTCAGTACTTC
.,TRBJ2-3,.,TRBV29-1,CSVEAGRRTDAQYF,TGCAGCGTTGAAGCAGGGAGGAGAACAGATGCGCAGTATTTT
TRBD2,TRBJ2-7,few,TRBV6-2/TRBV6-3,CASSYYASGSYEQYF,TGTGCCAGCAGTTACTATGCTAGCGGGAGTTACGAGCAGTACTTC
TRBD1,TRBJ2-3,few,TRBV7-2,CASSSGQGDTQYF,TGTGCCAGCAGCTCAGGACAGGGAGATACGCAGTATTTT
.,TRBJ2-6,.,TRBV18,CAGSPPAGVGANVLTF,TGTGCCGGCTCTCCCCCCGCTGGGGTTGGGGCCAACGTCCTGACTTTC
TRBD2,TRBJ2-7,.,TRBV28,CASSFTGVGRESYEQYF,TGTGCCAGCAGTTTTACGGGGGTAGGGCGGGAGTCCTACGAGCAGTACTTC
.,TRBJ1-5,.,TRBV20-1,CSAITSGDQPQHF,TGCAGTGCTATCACCTCGGGGGATCAGCCCCAGCATTTT
.,TRBJ2-3,.,TRBV29-1,CSVLAHPGAAADTQYF,TGCAGCGTTCTTGCCCACCCAGGGGCAGCAGCAGATACGCAGTATTTT
TRBD1,TRBJ2-5,.,TRBV11-3,CASSQGAGVGETQYF,TGTGCCAGCTCTCAGGGGGCCGGTGTTGGAGAGACCCAGTACTTC
.,TRBJ2-7,.,TRBV28,CASSLGGRPYEQYF,TGCGCCAGCAGCTTGGGTGGCAGACCCTACGAGCAGTACTTC
TRBD2,TRBJ2-1,.,TRBV20-1,CSVGRNPYNEQFF,TGCAGTGTCGGGAGGAACCCCTACAATGAGCAGTTCTTC
TRBD1,TRBJ2-3,few,TRBV12-3/TRBV12-4,CASSSPGTGITDTQYF,TGTGCCAGCAGTTCCCCCGGGACAGGGATCACAGATACGCAGTATTTT
.,TRBJ2-1,.,TRBV7-2,CASSKRRGVGHDEQFF,TGTGCCAGCAGCAAACGCCGCGGGGTGGGGCACGATGAGCAGTTCTTC
.,TRBJ1-2,.,TRBV6-5,CASSYGGYDYTF,TGTGCCAGCAGTTACGGGGGCTATGACTACACCTTC
.,TRBJ2-3,.,TRBV6-5,CASRGALRDTQYF,TGTGCCAGCAGGGGGGCCCTGAGGGATACGCAGTATTTT
.,TRBJ2-7,.,TRBV7-9,CASSLEGRSAEQYF,TGTGCCAGCAGCTTAGAAGGGAGGAGTGCCGAGCAGTACTTC
.,TRBJ2-5,.,TRBV20-1,CSAREGRRTRETQYF,TGCAGTGCTAGGGAGGGGCGGAGGACCCGAGAGACCCAGTACTTC
.,TRBJ2-1,.,TRBV4-2,CASSQRELLVF,TGTGCCAGCAGCCAACGAGAGTTATTGGTCTTC
TRBD2,TRBJ2-1,.,TRBV3-1,CASSRMGTSGSNEQFF,TGTGCCAGCAGCCGAATGGGGACTAGCGGGAGTAATGAGCAGTTCTTC
.,TRBJ2-1,few,TRBV20-1,CSSKFGEQFF,TGCAGTTCGAAGTTCGGTGAGCAGTTCTTC
.,TRBJ2-2,.,TRBV12-3/TRBV12-4,CASSLDPGELFF,TGTGCCAGCAGTTTAGATCCCGGGGAGCTGTTTTTT